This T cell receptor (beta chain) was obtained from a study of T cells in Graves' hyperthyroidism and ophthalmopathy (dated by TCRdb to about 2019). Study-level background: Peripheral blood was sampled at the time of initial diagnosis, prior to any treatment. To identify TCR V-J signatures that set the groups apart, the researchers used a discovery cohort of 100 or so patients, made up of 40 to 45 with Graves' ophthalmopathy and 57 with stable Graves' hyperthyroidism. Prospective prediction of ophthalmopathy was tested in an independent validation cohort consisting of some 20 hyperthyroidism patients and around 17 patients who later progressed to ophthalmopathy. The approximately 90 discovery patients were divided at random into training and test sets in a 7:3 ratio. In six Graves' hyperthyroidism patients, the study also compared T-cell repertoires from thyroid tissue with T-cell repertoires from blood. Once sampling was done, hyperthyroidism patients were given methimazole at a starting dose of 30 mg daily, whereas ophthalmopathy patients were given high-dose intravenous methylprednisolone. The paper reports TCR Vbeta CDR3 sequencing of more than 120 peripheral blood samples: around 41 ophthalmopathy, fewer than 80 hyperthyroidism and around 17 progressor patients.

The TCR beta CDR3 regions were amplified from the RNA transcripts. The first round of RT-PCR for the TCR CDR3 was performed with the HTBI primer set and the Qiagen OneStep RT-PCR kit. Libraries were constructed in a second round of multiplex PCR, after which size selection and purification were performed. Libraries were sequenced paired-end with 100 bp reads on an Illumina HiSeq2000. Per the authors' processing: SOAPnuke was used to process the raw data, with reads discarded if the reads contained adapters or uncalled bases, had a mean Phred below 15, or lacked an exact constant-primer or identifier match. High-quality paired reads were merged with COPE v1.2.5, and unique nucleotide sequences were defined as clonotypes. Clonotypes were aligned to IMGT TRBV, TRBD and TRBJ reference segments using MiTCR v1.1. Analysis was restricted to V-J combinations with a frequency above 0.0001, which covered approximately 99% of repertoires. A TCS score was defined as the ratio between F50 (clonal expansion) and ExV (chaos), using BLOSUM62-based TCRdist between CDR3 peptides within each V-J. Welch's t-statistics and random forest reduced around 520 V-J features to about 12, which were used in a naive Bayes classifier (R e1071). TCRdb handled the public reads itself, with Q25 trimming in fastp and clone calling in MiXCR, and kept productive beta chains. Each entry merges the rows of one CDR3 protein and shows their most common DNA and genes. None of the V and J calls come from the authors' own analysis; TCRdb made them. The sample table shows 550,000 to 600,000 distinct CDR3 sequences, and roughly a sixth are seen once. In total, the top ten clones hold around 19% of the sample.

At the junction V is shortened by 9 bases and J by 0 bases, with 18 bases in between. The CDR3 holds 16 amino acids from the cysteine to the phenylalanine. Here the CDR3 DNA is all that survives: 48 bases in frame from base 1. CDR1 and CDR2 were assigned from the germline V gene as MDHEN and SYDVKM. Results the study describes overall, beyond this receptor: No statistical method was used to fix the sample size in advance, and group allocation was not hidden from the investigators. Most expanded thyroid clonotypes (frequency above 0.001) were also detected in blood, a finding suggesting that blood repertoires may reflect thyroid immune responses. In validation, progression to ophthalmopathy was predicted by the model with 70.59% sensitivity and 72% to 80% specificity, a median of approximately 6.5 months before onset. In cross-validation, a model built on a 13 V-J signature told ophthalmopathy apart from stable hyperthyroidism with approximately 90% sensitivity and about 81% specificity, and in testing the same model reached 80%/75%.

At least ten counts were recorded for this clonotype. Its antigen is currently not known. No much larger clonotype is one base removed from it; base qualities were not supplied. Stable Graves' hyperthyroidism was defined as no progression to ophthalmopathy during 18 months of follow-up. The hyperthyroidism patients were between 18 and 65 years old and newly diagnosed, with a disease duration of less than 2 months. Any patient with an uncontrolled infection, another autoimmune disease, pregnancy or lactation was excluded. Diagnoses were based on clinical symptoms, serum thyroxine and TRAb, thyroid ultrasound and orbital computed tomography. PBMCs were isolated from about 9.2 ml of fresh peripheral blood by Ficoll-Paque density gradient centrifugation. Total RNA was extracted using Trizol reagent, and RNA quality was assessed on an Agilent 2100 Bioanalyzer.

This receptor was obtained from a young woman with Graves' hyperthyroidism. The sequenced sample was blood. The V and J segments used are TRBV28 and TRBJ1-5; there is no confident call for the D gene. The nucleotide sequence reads TGTGCCAGTATTGGGATGGCAGAAGATAGCAATCAGCCCCAGCATTTT. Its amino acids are CASIGMAEDSNQPQHF.